These 7 T cell receptor beta chains were sequenced from one sample in a study of blood T cell repertoires in COVID-19. Produced via immunoSEQ multiplex PCR; TCRdb's table is partial and in-frame only. Seen here are about 310,000 clones, under 90% observed once, and the top ten hold 4.5% to 6.5%. Sample: PBMCs or T cells enriched from blood (not recorded which). The receptors stem from a man aged 60-69 years who had recovered from COVID-19.

The rearrangement uses TRBV9 and TRBJ1-4, with 10 positions matching TRBD1. V trimming: 4 bases; J trimming: 7 bases; junction bases outside the gene matches: 7. CDR3 size: 15 residues. Per germline, CDR1 SGDLS and CDR2 YYNGEE. In DNA, the CDR3 is TGTGCCAGCAGCATTAGACAGGGGGCGGGTGAAAAACTGTTTTTT. Residues: CASSIRQGAGEKLFF.

The chain couples TRBV6-6 to TRBJ2-5; no clear D. Trimming shortened V by 2 bases and J by 2 bases, and 3 bases separated the two germline ends. The CDR3 is 12 residues long. Germline CDR1 is MNHNY and CDR2 is SVGAGI (reference sequence). CDR3 loop: CASSYQQETQYF. CDR3 DNA: TGTGCCAGCAGTTACCAACAAGAGACCCAGTACTTC.

This chain connects TRBV5-5 to TRBJ1-2, with 9 bases aligning to TRBD1. CDR1 is SGHKS and CDR2 is YYEKEE in the germline V gene (reference sequence). This CDR3 is 15 amino acids long. After removal of 4 bases from V and 1 base from J, the junction contained 5 bases not matched to a gene. CDR3 nucleotide sequence: TGTGCCAGCAGCCCCGGACAGGGGATTAACTATGGCTACACCTTC. Translated: CASSPGQGINYGYTF.

This clone appeared once. V is TRBV6-2 or TRBV6-3 and J is TRBJ2-7; D perhaps matches TRBD2 (6 bases). The germline V gene has CDR1 MNHEY and CDR2 SVGEGT. CDR3 length equals 13 residues. V gave up 0 bases and J gave up 4 bases, with 7 bases separating them. CDR3 protein: CASSYSGLYEQYF. The CDR3 DNA is TGTGCCAGCAGTTACTCGGGACTTTACGAGCAGTACTTC.

This clone was observed a handful of times. V and J are TRBV10-1 and TRBJ2-2, with TRBD2 as a possible D gene (5 bases). The germline V and J ends were trimmed by 5 bases and 1 base, with 8 bases remaining between them. This CDR3 is 14 amino acids long. CDR1 WNHNN and CDR2 SYGVQD come from the germline V gene (reference sequence). The CDR3 region is CASSQSGNTGELFF. CDR3 bases: TGCGCCAGCAGTCAAAGCGGGAACACCGGGGAGCTGTTTTTT.

The genes are TRBV9 and TRBJ2-3; TRBD1 matches at 8 bases. There are 16 residues in the CDR3. Looked up from germline, CDR1 is SGDLS and CDR2 is YYNGEE. The V and J ends lost 4 bases and 4 bases, in that order; junction bases with no gene match: 11. The CDR3 loop is CASSIQGARRADTQYF. In DNA form, the CDR3 reads TGTGCCAGCAGCATTCAGGGGGCGCGGAGGGCAGATACGCAGTATTTT.

The CDR3 here is CASSQDASRSYGYTF. The CDR3 DNA is TGCGCCAGCAGCCAAGACGCCTCGAGGAGCTATGGCTACACCTTC. The gene calls are TRBV4-1 and TRBJ1-2; D is ambiguous. This CDR3 spans 15 amino acids. Trimming took 0 bases from V and 4 from J, leaving 12 bases between them. Looked up from germline, CDR1 is MGHRA and CDR2 is YSYEKL.